Following are 15 T cell receptor beta chains from one sample sequenced in a study of blood T cell repertoires in COVID-19. Assay: immunoSEQ multiplex PCR; the TCRdb copy retains only in-frame clones and omits some. The sample carries 95,000 to 150,000 clones, 82% recorded once. Input material: peripheral blood. These receptors all stem from a woman in her 70s with acute or convalescent COVID-19.

The chain has TRBV5-1 and TRBJ1-1; the D gene is possibly TRBD1 (6 bases). The CDR3 length is 14 residues. Germline CDR1 and CDR2: SGHRS and YFSETQ. Trimming took off 3 bases at V and 1 base at J, with 10 bases between the two ends. The CDR3 DNA reads as TGCGCCAGCAGCTCCGGGACACAGAACACTGAAGCTTTCTTT. Its protein product is CASSSGTQNTEAFF.

The chain carries TRBV5-6 and TRBJ1-2; D perhaps matches TRBD1 (5 bases). Germline V gene lookup returns CDR1 SGHDT and CDR2 YYEEEE. The V end lost 4 bases, the J end lost 4 bases, and 20 bases lay between the germline ends. CDR3 length: 16 residues. The CDR3 reads CASSGTRLTAGYGYTF. Written as DNA, the CDR3 is TGTGCCAGCAGCGGCACACGTTTGACAGCCGGCTATGGCTACACCTTC.

V gene TRBV19 combines with J gene TRBJ1-5; D unclear. V lost 1 base and J lost 0, with 7 bases in between. The length of the CDR3 is 15 residues. Germline CDR1 LNHDA, CDR2 SQIVND (reference sequence). CDR3 amino acids: CASSIGGYSNQPQHF. The DNA for the CDR3 is TGTGCCAGTAGTATAGGAGGATATAGCAATCAGCCCCAGCATTTT.

This clone was seen a few times. CDR3 loop: CASSPSDRASSGYTF. Written as DNA, the CDR3 is TGCGCCAGCAGCCCTTCGGACAGGGCGTCGTCTGGCTACACCTTC. The J gene is TRBJ1-2, the V gene TRBV5-1; TRBD1 agrees at 8 bases. The CDR3 contains 15 residues. The ends lost 4 bases at V and 7 bases at J; junction bases unmatched: 12. Per germline, CDR1 SGHRS and CDR2 YFSETQ.

The chain is built from TRBV19 and TRBJ1-5, with 10 bases lining up with TRBD1. This CDR3 comprises 17 residues. Germline V gives CDR1 LNHDA, CDR2 SQIVND (reference sequence). J lost 0 bases, V lost 5 bases, and 7 bases had no gene match. CDR3 sequence: CASSGLGQGYSNQPQHF. In nucleotides, the CDR3 is TGTGCCAGTAGTGGGCTGGGACAGGGGTATAGCAATCAGCCCCAGCATTTT.

This clone was observed a handful of times. The V gene is TRBV24-1, the J gene TRBJ1-5, with D maybe TRBD1 (6 bases). CDR1 is KGHDR and CDR2 is SFDVKD in the germline V gene. The CDR3 totals 22 residues. The V and J ends lost 3 bases and 0 bases respectively, with 29 bases between them. The chain's CDR3 is CATSDPRKDRPELGDSNQPQHF. CDR3 DNA: TGTGCCACCAGTGATCCTCGCAAAGACAGGCCGGAATTGGGGGATAGCAATCAGCCCCAGCATTTT.

The V and J genes are TRBV11-3 and TRBJ1-3; 8 bases are a match to TRBD1. The CDR3 sequence is 15 residues long. The trim removed 0 bases at V and 2 bases at J, leaving 0 bases unmatched. Per the germline V gene, CDR1 is SGHNT and CDR2 is YENEEA. The CDR3 nucleotides read TGTGCCAGCAGCTTAGAGGGACAGGCTGGAAACACCATATATTTT. This translates into CASSLEGQAGNTIYF. Full variable domain (remainder filled in from reference TRBV11-3 and TRBJ1-3): EAGVVQSPRYKIIEKKQPVAFWCNPISGHNTLYWYLQNLGQGPELLIRYENEEAVDDSQLPKDRFSAERLKGVDSTLKIQPAELGDSAVYLCASSLEGQAGNTIYFGEGSWLTVV.

This chain connects TRBV7-9 to TRBJ2-2, with TRBD1 matching 9 bases. The V segment lost 1 base and the J segment 5 bases; nucleotides outside the gene matches: 5. The germline V gene has CDR1 SEHNR and CDR2 FQNEAQ (reference sequence). The CDR3 consists of 16 residues. For the CDR3, the DNA is TGTGCCAGCAGCTTAGGAACAGGGGGCAGGACCGGGGAGCTGTTTTTT. Translating gives CASSLGTGGRTGELFF.

The chain couples TRBV2 to TRBJ2-5; TRBD2 matches 13 bases. V shed 11 bases and J 5 bases; nucleotides not matched to a gene: 5. The CDR3 is 13 amino acids. Germline V lookup: CDR1 SNHLY, CDR2 FYNNEI. The DNA for the CDR3 is TGTGCCGGCGGACTAGCGGGGGTTGAGACCCAGTACTTC. As protein: CAGGLAGVETQYF.

In its sample, this clone was seen a few times. The J gene is TRBJ1-1, the V gene TRBV7-9; D is perhaps TRBD1 (6 bases). The CDR3 loop spans 16 amino acids. Between the trimmed V and J ends, which lost 5 bases and 1 base, there was a span of 17 bases. Germline assignment: CDR1 SEHNR and CDR2 FQNEAQ (reference sequence). The CDR3 reads CASSARGKLQNTEAFF. For the CDR3, the DNA is TGTGCCAGCAGCGCCAGGGGTAAGTTACAGAACACTGAAGCTTTCTTT. The variable domain in full, with the rest retrieved from reference TRBV7-9 and TRBJ1-1, is DTGVSQNPRHKITKRGQNVTFRCDPISEHNRLYWYRQTLGQGPEFLTYFQNEAQLEKSRLLSDRFSAERPKGSFSTLEIQRTEQGDSAMYLCASSARGKLQNTEAFFGQGTRLTVV.

V is TRBV19 and J is TRBJ2-3; TRBD2 matches at 15 bases. This CDR3 is 19 amino acids long. Per the germline V gene, CDR1 is LNHDA and CDR2 is SQIVND (reference sequence). V lost 5 bases, J lost 0 bases, and 9 bases stayed unmatched. CDR3 nucleotides: TGTGCCAGTAGTCGACGTGGACTAGCGGGGGGGGTGAGCACAGATACGCAGTATTTT. Protein: CASSRRGLAGGVSTDTQYF. The full variable domain, in which reference TRBV19 and TRBJ2-3 provide the parts outside the CDR3, is DGGITQSPKYLFRKEGQNVTLSCEQNLNHDAMYWYRQDPGQGLRLIYYSQIVNDFQKGDIAEGYSVSREKKESFPLTVTSAQKNPTAFYLCASSRRGLAGGVSTDTQYFGPGTRLTVL.

The V gene is TRBV6-2 or TRBV6-3, the J gene TRBJ2-7; 9 bases map to TRBD2. The germline V gene has CDR1 MNHEY and CDR2 SVGEGT. The V gene end was trimmed by 2 bases and the J gene end by 0 bases; junction bases not matched to a gene: 2. The length of the CDR3 is 15 residues. As DNA, the CDR3 is TGTGCCAGCAGTTACAAGCGGGGGGTCTCCTACGAGCAGTACTTC. Its translation is CASSYKRGVSYEQYF.

The V and J genes are TRBV7-8 and TRBJ1-1; TRBD1 aligns across 10 bases. V was clipped by 5 bases and J by 7 bases; unmatched bases: 10. There are 15 residues in the CDR3. Germline CDR1 SGHVS, CDR2 FQNEAQ. Written as DNA, the CDR3 is TGTGCCAGCAGCGCTAGAGGGACAGGGGCCGGTGAAGCTTTCTTT. As protein: CASSARGTGAGEAFF.

The chain carries TRBV19 and TRBJ1-1; D may be TRBD1 (5 bases). The CDR3 is 13 residues long. Trimming shortened V by 4 bases and J by 3 bases, and 9 bases separated the two germline ends. Per the germline V gene, CDR1 is LNHDA and CDR2 is SQIVND (reference sequence). Here the CDR3 reads CASSTRVHTEAFF. CDR3 in DNA: TGTGCCAGTAGTACCAGGGTCCACACTGAAGCTTTCTTT.

The chain couples TRBV5-3 to TRBJ2-1; TRBD2 agrees at 7 bases. TRBV5-3 counts as an open reading frame of uncertain function. This CDR3 has 16 residues. J gave up 2 bases and V 3 bases, and 8 bases lay outside the gene matches. CDR3 bases: TGTGCCAGAAGCTCCGGGGCGGGGGAGACCTACAATGAGCAGTTCTTC. Amino acids: CARSSGAGETYNEQFF.